A selection of T cell receptor beta chains follows, all from one sample in a study of neoadjuvant anti-PD-1 for oral cavity cancer. Generated by immunoSEQ multiplex PCR, the TCRdb table keeps only in-frame clones and is missing some. The sample includes 72,000 or so clones, 83% seen only once; the top ten take around 3.7%. The specimen comprised PBMCs, sampled before nivolumab (anti-PD-1) treatment. The source is a person aged 35-79 years with oral cavity squamous cell carcinoma. CDR3s include the opening cysteine and the closing phenylalanine or tryptophan. Fields, in order: CDR3 protein, CDR3 DNA, J gene, clone size, D gene, V gene. D genes are given only for firm matches. Clone size, where shown, is once, few, many, or a class for clones that have expanded.

cdr3_aa: CASSELGISGYTF; cdr3_nt: TGTGCCAGCAGTGAACTGGGAATTTCTGGCTACACCTTC; j_call: TRBJ1-2; clone_size: NA; d_call: NA; v_call: TRBV2
cdr3_aa: CASSQGLASGPQHF; cdr3_nt: TGCGCCAGCAGCCAAGGCTTGGCCAGTGGGCCCCAGCATTTT; j_call: TRBJ1-5; clone_size: once; d_call: NA; v_call: TRBV4-1
cdr3_aa: CASSLSPTGNQPQHF; cdr3_nt: TGTGCCAGCAGCTTATCGCCGACAGGGAACCAGCCCCAGCATTTT; j_call: TRBJ1-5; clone_size: NA; d_call: TRBD1; v_call: TRBV7-2
cdr3_aa: CASSPMNRERRRTYEQYF; cdr3_nt: TGTGCCAGCAGCCCCATGAACAGGGAAAGGCGTAGAACCTACGAGCAGTACTTC; j_call: TRBJ2-7; clone_size: few; d_call: NA; v_call: TRBV11-2
cdr3_aa: CASSPITRAGELFF; cdr3_nt: TGTGCCAGCAGCCCAATTACTAGAGCCGGGGAGCTGTTTTTT; j_call: TRBJ2-2; clone_size: NA; d_call: NA; v_call: TRBV11-2
cdr3_aa: CASSPAGTKNEKLFF; cdr3_nt: TGTGCCAGCAGTCCAGCAGGGACAAAGAATGAAAAACTGTTTTTT; j_call: TRBJ1-4; clone_size: once; d_call: NA; v_call: TRBV28
cdr3_aa: CASTLRAGGLADTQYF; cdr3_nt: TGTGCCAGTACCCTGAGGGCGGGGGGACTCGCAGATACGCAGTATTTT; j_call: TRBJ2-3; clone_size: NA; d_call: TRBD2; v_call: TRBV19
cdr3_aa: CASSYSGDEQFF; cdr3_nt: TGTGCCAGCAGTTACTCCGGAGATGAGCAGTTCTTC; j_call: TRBJ2-1; clone_size: NA; d_call: NA; v_call: TRBV6-6
cdr3_aa: CASSSHAADNEQFF; cdr3_nt: TGCGCCAGCAGCTCCCACGCCGCCGACAATGAGCAGTTCTTC; j_call: TRBJ2-1; clone_size: once; d_call: NA; v_call: TRBV5-1
cdr3_aa: CASSQEGGRGNEQFF; cdr3_nt: TGCGCCAGCAGCCAAGAAGGGGGCAGAGGCAATGAGCAGTTCTTC; j_call: TRBJ2-1; clone_size: NA; d_call: TRBD1; v_call: TRBV5-1
cdr3_aa: CASGGTIYEQYF; cdr3_nt: TGTGCCAGCGGCGGGACCATCTACGAGCAGTACTTC; j_call: TRBJ2-7; clone_size: NA; d_call: NA; v_call: TRBV6-1